These T cell receptor beta chains were read from a single sample in a study of cytotoxic CD8 clonotypes in ibrutinib-treated CLL. The assay was immunoSEQ multiplex PCR, and TCRdb's table has in-frame clones only and misses some. The data contain 100,000 to 150,000 clones, roughly 88% of them singletons. The material was PBMCs, obtained after 24 months of ibrutinib treatment. These receptors came from a human donor with chronic lymphocytic leukemia. Both conserved end residues are part of each CDR3. D genes are given only for firm matches. Clone size is not always given. Where it is, it says once, few, many or a class for expanded clones.

CDR3aa: CASSFDDSLAKQFF; CDR3nt: TGTGCCAGCAGCTTCGATGACTCGCTAGCGAAGCAGTTCTTC; d_gene: .; v_gene: TRBV7-8; j_gene: TRBJ2-1; abundance: .
CDR3aa: CASSSAPTTSYGYTF; CDR3nt: TGTGCCAGCAGCAGCGCCCCCACGACCTCCTATGGCTACACCTTC; d_gene: .; v_gene: TRBV6-5; j_gene: TRBJ1-2; abundance: .
CDR3aa: CASSGQGGKYEQYF; CDR3nt: TGTGCCAGCAGCGGACAGGGCGGGAAGTACGAGCAGTACTTC; d_gene: TRBD1; v_gene: TRBV5-4; j_gene: TRBJ2-7; abundance: few
CDR3aa: CASSLGGTSGRGNEQFF; CDR3nt: TGTGCCAGCAGCTTAGGGGGAACTAGCGGGAGAGGGAATGAGCAGTTCTTC; d_gene: TRBD2; v_gene: TRBV7-9; j_gene: TRBJ2-1; abundance: once
CDR3aa: CASSLRGLAGSYNEQFF; CDR3nt: TGTGCCAGCAGTTTGAGGGGACTAGCGGGCTCCTACAATGAGCAGTTCTTC; d_gene: TRBD2; v_gene: TRBV27; j_gene: TRBJ2-1; abundance: .
CDR3aa: CASSFGAGGLVDYGYTF; CDR3nt: TGTGCCAGCAGTTTTGGGGCAGGGGGGTTGGTTGACTATGGCTACACCTTC; d_gene: TRBD1; v_gene: TRBV27; j_gene: TRBJ1-2; abundance: .
CDR3aa: CASSQDIRGLEDTEAFF; CDR3nt: TGTGCCAGCAGCCAAGATATTAGGGGGCTTGAAGACACTGAAGCTTTCTTT; d_gene: TRBD1; v_gene: TRBV4-2; j_gene: TRBJ1-1; abundance: .
CDR3aa: CASSLAPGQGYEQYF; CDR3nt: TGCGCCAGCAGCTTGGCACCGGGGCAGGGCTACGAGCAGTACTTC; d_gene: .; v_gene: TRBV5-1; j_gene: TRBJ2-7; abundance: .
CDR3aa: CASSVGTQPNSNQPQHF; CDR3nt: TGTGCCAGCAGCGTCGGGACCCAACCGAATAGCAATCAGCCCCAGCATTTT; d_gene: .; v_gene: TRBV5-8; j_gene: TRBJ1-5; abundance: .
CDR3aa: CAWKGGGENTEAFF; CDR3nt: TGTGCCTGGAAGGGGGGAGGGGAGAACACTGAAGCTTTCTTT; d_gene: .; v_gene: TRBV30; j_gene: TRBJ1-1; abundance: .
CDR3aa: CASSQAAWGRTFYNSPLHF; CDR3nt: TGTGCCAGCAGCCAAGCGGCCTGGGGACGGACCTTCTATAATTCACCCCTCCACTTT; d_gene: .; v_gene: TRBV4-2; j_gene: TRBJ1-6; abundance: once
CDR3aa: CASSSDYVASYEQYF; CDR3nt: TGTGCCAGCAGCTCGGATTATGTAGCCTCCTACGAGCAGTACTTC; d_gene: .; v_gene: TRBV7-9; j_gene: TRBJ2-7; abundance: .
CDR3aa: CASSYGQTPTDTQYF; CDR3nt: TGTGCCAGCAGTTACGGACAGACACCGACAGATACGCAGTATTTT; d_gene: .; v_gene: TRBV6-5; j_gene: TRBJ2-3; abundance: .
CDR3aa: CASSQDPGDRVRKLFF; CDR3nt: TGTGCCAGCAGCCAAGATCCCGGTGATAGGGTGCGGAAACTGTTTTTT; d_gene: .; v_gene: TRBV4-2; j_gene: TRBJ1-4; abundance: .
CDR3aa: CASSLAGTGGGETQYF; CDR3nt: TGCGCCAGCAGCCTAGCCGGGACAGGGGGCGGTGAGACCCAGTACTTC; d_gene: TRBD1; v_gene: TRBV5-1; j_gene: TRBJ2-5; abundance: .
CDR3aa: CASSIRDSYNEQFF; CDR3nt: TGTGCCAGTAGTATCCGGGACTCCTACAATGAGCAGTTCTTC; d_gene: .; v_gene: TRBV19; j_gene: TRBJ2-1; abundance: .
CDR3aa: CASSSTSPGETQYF; CDR3nt: TGCGCCAGCAGCTCCACTTCGCCGGGAGAGACCCAGTACTTC; d_gene: .; v_gene: TRBV5-1; j_gene: TRBJ2-5; abundance: .
CDR3aa: CASRTDSTDTQYF; CDR3nt: TGTGCCAGCAGGACGGACAGCACAGATACGCAGTATTTT; d_gene: .; v_gene: TRBV28; j_gene: TRBJ2-3; abundance: .
CDR3aa: CASSLGGGTGELFF; CDR3nt: TGTGCCAGCAGCTTAGGCGGCGGCACCGGGGAGCTGTTTTTT; d_gene: .; v_gene: TRBV7-9; j_gene: TRBJ2-2; abundance: .
CDR3aa: CASSLTSGGPINSPLHF; CDR3nt: TGCGCCAGCAGTTTGACCTCAGGGGGTCCTATAAATTCACCCCTCCACTTT; d_gene: TRBD1; v_gene: TRBV5-1; j_gene: TRBJ1-6; abundance: .
CDR3aa: CASSFMFRLAGGFSSYNEQFF; CDR3nt: TGTGCCAGCAGTTTTATGTTCCGTCTAGCGGGAGGATTTAGCTCCTACAATGAGCAGTTCTTC; d_gene: TRBD2; v_gene: TRBV28; j_gene: TRBJ2-1; abundance: .
CDR3aa: CASSLPTSGSFATHEQFF; CDR3nt: TGTGCCAGCAGCTTGCCTACTAGCGGGAGCTTCGCTACGCATGAGCAGTTCTTC; d_gene: TRBD2; v_gene: TRBV11-2; j_gene: TRBJ2-1; abundance: .
CDR3aa: CASSYTRTALYNEQFF; CDR3nt: TGTGCCAGCAGTTATACCCGGACAGCCCTCTACAATGAGCAGTTCTTC; d_gene: .; v_gene: TRBV28; j_gene: TRBJ2-1; abundance: .
CDR3aa: CASRKGGTGWVTDTQYF; CDR3nt: TGTGCCAGTAGGAAAGGGGGGACAGGGTGGGTCACAGATACGCAGTATTTT; d_gene: TRBD1; v_gene: TRBV19; j_gene: TRBJ2-3; abundance: .
CDR3aa: CASSLEPVGPPGELFF; CDR3nt: TGTGCCAGCAGTCTAGAACCGGTCGGTCCTCCTGGGGAGCTGTTTTTT; d_gene: .; v_gene: TRBV2; j_gene: TRBJ2-2; abundance: .
CDR3aa: CASPDSSGRFDNEQFF; CDR3nt: TGTGCCAGCCCAGATTCTAGCGGGAGGTTCGACAATGAGCAGTTCTTC; d_gene: TRBD2; v_gene: TRBV28; j_gene: TRBJ2-1; abundance: .
CDR3aa: CASSTSDRVGEKLFF; CDR3nt: TGTGCCAGTTCCACCTCGGACAGGGTAGGAGAAAAACTGTTTTTT; d_gene: TRBD1; v_gene: TRBV19; j_gene: TRBJ1-4; abundance: .
CDR3aa: CASSLGQPGDEQFF; CDR3nt: TGTGCCAGCAGCTTGGGGCAGCCGGGGGATGAGCAGTTCTTC; d_gene: .; v_gene: TRBV5-8; j_gene: TRBJ2-1; abundance: .
CDR3aa: CASSIDLRGGYTF; CDR3nt: TGTGCCAGTAGTATAGATCTGCGGGGTGGCTACACCTTC; d_gene: .; v_gene: TRBV19; j_gene: TRBJ1-2; abundance: once
CDR3aa: CAISPLAGGSYEQYF; CDR3nt: TGTGCCATCAGTCCTTTAGCGGGGGGCTCCTACGAGCAGTACTTC; d_gene: TRBD2; v_gene: TRBV10-3; j_gene: TRBJ2-7; abundance: .
CDR3aa: CASSRQDTEAFF; CDR3nt: TGTGCCAGCAGCAGACAGGACACTGAAGCTTTCTTT; d_gene: .; v_gene: TRBV7-2; j_gene: TRBJ1-1; abundance: .
CDR3aa: CASSYGQGGQFF; CDR3nt: TGTGCCAGCAGCTACGGACAGGGAGGGCAGTTCTTC; d_gene: TRBD1; v_gene: TRBV7-2; j_gene: TRBJ2-1; abundance: .
CDR3aa: CATSSPLRGTGGAFF; CDR3nt: TGTGCCACCAGCAGCCCTCTAAGGGGGACAGGAGGCGCTTTCTTT; d_gene: TRBD1; v_gene: TRBV15; j_gene: TRBJ1-1; abundance: .
CDR3aa: CASSFQGANEKLFF; CDR3nt: TGTGCCAGCAGCTTTCAGGGGGCGAATGAAAAACTGTTTTTT; d_gene: TRBD1; v_gene: TRBV5-5; j_gene: TRBJ1-4; abundance: once
CDR3aa: CSVEGLAGGRRYEQYF; CDR3nt: TGCAGCGTTGAGGGACTAGCGGGAGGACGTAGATACGAGCAGTACTTC; d_gene: TRBD2; v_gene: TRBV29-1; j_gene: TRBJ2-7; abundance: .
CDR3aa: CASSLEASGNTIYF; CDR3nt: TGCGCCAGCAGCTTGGAAGCTTCTGGAAACACCATATATTTT; d_gene: .; v_gene: TRBV5-1; j_gene: TRBJ1-3; abundance: .
CDR3aa: CASSLNVQTDTQYF; CDR3nt: TGTGCCAGCAGCTTAAACGTCCAGACAGATACGCAGTATTTT; d_gene: .; v_gene: TRBV7-3; j_gene: TRBJ2-3; abundance: .